This T cell receptor beta chain was documented in a study of T-cell memory formation after mild COVID-19. CDR3 length equals 13 residues. Germline V gives CDR1 DFQATT, CDR2 SNEGSKA (reference sequence). The ends were cut back, 3 bases at V and 10 bases at J, with 16 bases in the middle. TCRdb re-called the 5' RACE reads through MiXCR, storing one row per CDR3 protein. The sample consists of 65,000 to 90,000 distinct CDR3 sequences, around 13% of them appearing once. This clonotype was observed a handful of times. This chain uses TRBV20-1 with TRBJ2-1; tentative D call: TRBD2 (5 bases). This clonotype originated in an adult woman who had mild COVID-19 (a few samples of this study predate the infection). Cell type and time point are not known. Sequencing input: PBMCs or a T cell subset sorted from them (not recorded which). This CDR3 reads CSASNGLAAEQFF. Written as DNA, the CDR3 is TGCAGTGCTAGTAATGGACTGGCGGCCGAGCAGTTCTTC.